The clone carrying this TCR beta chain occurred a few times. It may be a read error: a sequence one base away is much more abundant. According to the study, genomic DNA was the template for TCR beta VDJ and CDR3 profiling. Via MiXCR, TCRdb re-called the reads, giving one row per CDR3 protein. The data hold around 220,000 distinct CDR3 sequences, with around 50% observed a single time. The germline V gene has CDR1 SQVTM and CDR2 ANQGSEA. The CDR3 length is 13 residues. Individuals selected for sequencing had exhibited CD8+CD57+ cell expansion on flow cytometry. The sample is drawn from a study of CD8+CD57+ T cells in acquired aplastic anemia.

Sequences were obtained from sorted CD4+, CD8+, or CD8+CD57+ T cells (not recorded which) from PBMCs. The V gene is TRBV29-1, the J gene TRBJ2-7; TRBD1 might be the D (6 bases). The origin of this receptor is a human donor with aplastic anemia. In nucleotides, the CDR3 is TGCAGCGTCCGGACAGACTATACCTACGGGCAGTACTTC. Protein sequence: CSVRTDYTYGQYF.